This T cell receptor beta chain came from a study of beta chain features in type 1 diabetes. General study findings and limits: Patients with Type 1 diabetes showed moderately but significantly shorter TCRB CDR3s in all four CD4+ subsets. These data did not resolve whether HLA type affects TCRB rearrangement.

Sampling consisted of one heparinised blood draw per donor, averaging roughly 0.12 L. All of the sorted populations showed purity greater than 98%. To note about this clone: The antigen remains unidentified.

The CDR3 sequence is 15 residues long. V shed 5 bases and J 7 bases; nucleotides not matched to a gene: 9. CDR1 and CDR2 from the germline V gene are MNHNS and SASEGT. Every isolated RNA sample was fully reverse transcribed, so sequencing captured expressed TCRB transcripts. Measured with immunoSEQ multiplex PCR; TCRdb has only the in-frame clones, and not every one. The table has over 100,000 clones, almost 40% seen once. This sequence joins TRBV6-1 and TRBJ2-1; 9 bases align to TRBD1. The sequencing input was stem cell memory CD4+ T cells from blood. This sequence originates from a woman younger than 35 in good health. CDR3 DNA sequence: TGTGCCAGCAGTTCACCGGGACAGGGAAGAAATGAGCAGTTCTTC. This codes for CASSSPGQGRNEQFF.